The entry that follows covers one TCR beta chain sequence. Original processing notes: Estimated nucleated cell counts came from reference gene primer amplification. The assay was immunoSEQ multiplex PCR, and TCRdb's table has in-frame clones only and misses some. The DNA was the basis for D and trimming; V, J and clone size are from that table. The sample contains around 100,000 clones, 85% to 90% of which appear only once. V gave up 5 bases and J gave up 2 bases, with 15 bases separating them. Germline V CDR1 and CDR2: SEHNR, FQNEAQ (reference sequence). The CDR3 has 15 residues. This entry comes from a study of blood T cell repertoires in COVID-19.

V and J are TRBV7-9 and TRBJ2-5; tentative D call: TRBD1 (5 bases). The source material was peripheral blood. The receptor's source is a human donor in a cohort sampled during active COVID-19. The CDR3 DNA reads TGTGCCAGCAGCCCTCCACAGGTGCTACAAGAGACCCAGTACTTC. As protein: CASSPPQVLQETQYF.